These 24 T cell receptor beta chains originate from one sample sequenced in a study of response to subunit inactivated influenza vaccine. TCRdb passed the RT-PCR reads through MiXCR, listing each CDR3 protein once. The sample yields roughly 160,000 distinct CDR3 sequences, over 8.5% seen once. Here the sequenced sample was CD8+ T cells sorted from PBMCs, taken roughly 24 months after vaccination. The receptors here all came from a man aged 45 to 70 who received an inactivated influenza vaccine.

There are many counts of this clonotype. The chain is built from TRBV29-1 and TRBJ2-1; D remains unclear. This CDR3 has 14 amino acids. V lost 6 bases and J lost 6, with 18 bases in between. CDR1 is SQVTM and CDR2 is ANQGSEA in the germline V gene. Here the CDR3 DNA reads TGCAGCGTCCCCCCGGCGGTTGGGCCCAATGAGCAGTTCTTC. Its translation is CSVPPAVGPNEQFF.

V is TRBV6-1 and J is TRBJ2-7; D is unclear. The V end was cut by 7 bases, the J end by 3 bases, with 10 bases between. The germline V gene encodes CDR1 MNHNS and CDR2 SASEGT. This CDR3 region has 12 residues. The CDR3 nucleotides are TGTGCCAGCACCGGGTCCGGCTACGAGCAGTACTTC. It is translated as CASTGSGYEQYF.

The chain has TRBV28 and TRBJ1-5; D call uncertain. The V end was cut by 2 bases, the J end by 5 bases, with 7 bases between. This CDR3 has 13 residues. The germline V gene encodes CDR1 MDHEN and CDR2 SYDVKM. In DNA, the CDR3 is TGTGCCAGCAGTTTAGTGTGGCATCAGCCCCAGCATTTT. Translating it yields CASSLVWHQPQHF. Using reference TRBV28 and TRBJ1-5 for the parts outside the CDR3, the full variable domain is DVKVTQSSRYLVKRTGEKVFLECVQDMDHENMFWYRQDPGLGLRLIYFSYDVKMKEKGDIPEGYSVSREKKERFSLILESASTNQTSMYLCASSLVWHQPQHFGDGTRLSIL.

V is TRBV9 and J is TRBJ2-3; 7 nucleotides match TRBD2. CDR1 SGDLS and CDR2 YYNGEE come from the germline V gene. With 2 bases clipped from V and 2 bases from J, the junction kept 8 bases outside the gene matches. This CDR3 comprises 16 residues. As DNA, the CDR3 is TGTGCCAGCAGCGTCGAGGGGCGGGAGAACACAGATACGCAGTATTTT. Protein sequence: CASSVEGRENTDTQYF.

This clonotype has only a few counts. The chain recombines TRBV7-8 with TRBJ2-1; D not certain. Trimming pared 2 bases from V and 7 bases from J, leaving 12 bases between. Germline V gives CDR1 SGHVS, CDR2 FQNEAQ. The CDR3 consists of 14 residues. The CDR3 DNA is TGTGCCAGCAGCTTAACGTATAGAGAAAATGAGCAGTTCTTC. Its translation: CASSLTYRENEQFF.

This clonotype was detected ten times or more. J is TRBJ1-2 and V is TRBV7-9; D not resolved. CDR1 and CDR2 (germline): SEHNR, FQNEAQ (reference sequence). The CDR3 is made up of 17 amino acids. Trimming left V 1 base short and J 2 bases short, with 17 bases between. CDR3: CASSLGAETIPNYGYTF. CDR3 DNA: TGTGCCAGCAGCTTAGGGGCAGAAACAATACCAAACTATGGCTACACCTTC.

This clonotype was detected many times. The rearrangement joins TRBV5-1 to TRBJ2-7; D not resolved. V was trimmed by 0 bases and J by 4 bases, leaving 5 bases between them. Germline V CDR1 and CDR2: SGHRS, YFSETQ. CDR3 length equals 12 residues. CDR3 region: CASSLDRYEQYF. In DNA, the CDR3 is TGCGCCAGCAGCTTGGACCGGTACGAGCAGTACTTC.

Ten or more counts support this clonotype. This sequence joins TRBV20-1 and TRBJ2-1; TRBD2 agrees at 7 bases. CDR3 size: 16 residues. After removal of 0 bases from V and 4 bases from J, the junction contained 9 bases not matched to a gene. Germline CDR1 DFQATT, CDR2 SNEGSKA (reference sequence). The CDR3 DNA reads as TGCAGTGCTAGAGACTCCCCCAAGCGGGGTTACAATGAGCAGTTCTTC. As protein: CSARDSPKRGYNEQFF.

This clonotype was observed a single time. This chain uses TRBV7-9 with TRBJ2-1, with 7 bases fitting TRBD1. V lost 6 bases, J lost 4 bases, and 3 bases stayed unmatched. CDR3 length: 13 residues. Per germline, CDR1 SEHNR and CDR2 FQNEAQ (reference sequence). CDR3 nucleotide sequence: TGTGCCAGCAGAAAGACAGGGTACAATGAGCAGTTCTTC. As protein: CASRKTGYNEQFF.

The chain carries TRBV11-2 and TRBJ1-2; tentative D call: TRBD1 (6 bases). From germline, CDR1 is SGHAT and CDR2 FQNNGV. This CDR3 has 15 amino acids. With 5 bases removed from V and 5 bases from J, the gap between germline ends came to 18 bases. The CDR3 here is CASSAGQSAGYGYTF. CDR3 in DNA: TGTGCCAGCAGCGCCGGACAGAGCGCTGGGTATGGCTACACCTTC.

This clonotype has a handful of counts. V is TRBV28 and J is TRBJ2-2; possible D gene TRBD1, 6 bases. CDR1 MDHEN and CDR2 SYDVKM come from the germline V gene. The CDR3 sequence is 19 residues long. V gave up 5 bases and J gave up 1 base, with 23 bases separating them. The CDR3 is CASSPIPSDLTGNTGELFF. In nucleotides, the CDR3 is TGTGCCAGCAGTCCAATCCCCTCCGATCTGACAGGGAACACCGGGGAGCTGTTTTTT.

The J gene is TRBJ2-7, the V gene TRBV27; possibly TRBD1 for D (7 bases). The CDR3 covers 14 residues. Trimming shortened V by 6 bases and J by 1 base, and 13 bases separated the two germline ends. Germline lookup yields CDR1 MNHEY and CDR2 SMNVEV (reference sequence). The CDR3 protein is CASRLTGRSYEQYF. CDR3 DNA: TGTGCCAGCAGATTGACAGGGAGGTCCTACGAGCAGTACTTC.

Worth noting for this clonotype: One end of the junction does not line up with germline, which may come from a read error. The chain links TRBV25-1 to TRBJ2-1; D not certain. Per germline, CDR1 MGHDK and CDR2 SYGVNS. CDR3 size: 14 residues. In nucleotides, the CDR3 is TGTGCCGGCAGTGCCTGGGCTAGTCGCAATGAGCAGTTCTTC. Residues: CAGSAWASRNEQFF.

The gene calls are TRBV2 and TRBJ2-3, with D unresolved. The CDR3 covers 12 residues. CDR1 SNHLY and CDR2 FYNNEI come from the germline V gene. Trimming shortened V by 0 bases and J by 4 bases, and 2 bases separated the two germline ends. CDR3 in DNA: TGTGCCAGCAGTGAAGCCTCAGATACGCAGTATTTT. As protein: CASSEASDTQYF.

This clonotype occurred many times. The chain carries TRBV20-1 and TRBJ2-1; 9 bases match TRBD1. V dropped 2 bases and J dropped 3; count of bases not matched to a gene: 11. This CDR3 comprises 17 residues. The germline V gene has CDR1 DFQATT and CDR2 SNEGSKA (reference sequence). In DNA form, the CDR3 reads TGCAGTGCTAGATACCTGGGACAGGGAGGGAGCTACAATGAGCAGTTCTTC. It specifies CSARYLGQGGSYNEQFF.

This clonotype was counted ten times or more. V gene TRBV6-5 combines with J gene TRBJ2-5, with unresolved D. In germline, CDR1 is MNHEY, CDR2 SVGAGI. This CDR3 is 11 amino acids long. The V end was cut by 2 bases, the J end by 5 bases, with 3 bases between. The CDR3 loop reads CASSYGETQYF. The CDR3 DNA reads as TGTGCCAGCAGTTACGGCGAGACCCAGTACTTC.

The chain recombines TRBV10-3 with TRBJ2-1; 8 positions match TRBD2. CDR3 length: 14 amino acids. V lost 4 bases to trimming and J lost 7 bases; unmatched junction nucleotides: 6. CDR1 is ENHRY, CDR2 SYGVKD, per germline. CDR3 amino acids: CAISAGLVGNEQFF. The CDR3 DNA is TGTGCCATCAGTGCGGGACTAGTCGGTAATGAGCAGTTCTTC.

This chain joins TRBV7-8 and TRBJ2-7; tentative D call: TRBD1 (5 bases). Trimming removed 5 bases at V and 3 bases at J, with 20 bases between. The germline CDR1 and CDR2 sequences are SGHVS and FQNEAQ. The CDR3 has 16 amino acids. Written as DNA, the CDR3 is TGTGCCAGCAGCCATCTCTACAGGAAATCCCACTACGAGCAGTACTTC. As protein: CASSHLYRKSHYEQYF.

This clonotype was detected only a few times. This chain connects TRBV11-2 to TRBJ1-1, with no clear D. The CDR3 totals 13 residues. V gave up 1 base and J gave up 1 base, with 4 bases separating them. CDR1 and CDR2 (germline): SGHAT, FQNNGV. The CDR3 here is CASSLVQNTEAFF. The CDR3 DNA sequence: TGTGCCAGCAGCTTAGTACAGAACACTGAAGCTTTCTTT. Full variable domain (missing parts from reference TRBV11-2 and TRBJ1-1): EAGVAQSPRYKIIEKRQSVAFWCNPISGHATLYWYQQILGQGPKLLIQFQNNGVVDDSQLPKDRFSAERLKGVDSTLKIQPAKLEDSAVYLCASSLVQNTEAFFGQGTRLTVV.

V is TRBV20-1 and J is TRBJ2-3; the D gene is possibly TRBD2 (6 bases). Germline-derived CDR1 and CDR2 are DFQATT and SNEGSKA (reference sequence). Trimming took 4 bases from V and 2 from J, leaving 22 bases between them. This CDR3 is built from 17 residues. The CDR3 DNA follows: TGCAGTGCTATTGGGTTAGCGGTCAGAGCCCCCACAGATACGCAGTATTTT. Its protein is CSAIGLAVRAPTDTQYF.

This clonotype was seen more than once but under ten times. CDR3 sequence reads: CAVHGDNYGYTF. The CDR3 coding sequence is TGTGCCGTCCACGGTGATAACTATGGCTACACCTTC. This chain connects TRBV10-3 to TRBJ1-2, with unresolved D. V lost 11 bases and J 1 base, leaving 11 bases between the germline ends. The CDR3 length is 12 residues. CDR1 and CDR2 from the germline V gene are ENHRY and SYGVKD.

The CDR3 nucleotides read TGTGCCAGCAGCTTAGGCCTTGGGCAGGGTCATGGCTACACCTTC. Its protein product is CASSLGLGQGHGYTF. This chain links TRBV13 with TRBJ1-2, with D maybe TRBD1 (5 bases). This CDR3 has 15 residues. The V and J ends lost 0 bases and 6 bases respectively, with 14 bases between them. Germline lookup yields CDR1 PRHDT and CDR2 FYEKMQ (reference sequence).

The V and J genes are TRBV6-1 and TRBJ2-7, with D tentatively TRBD1 (5 bases). V was shortened by 5 bases and J by 3 bases, with 11 bases between the two germline ends. Germline V gene data show CDR1 as MNHNS and CDR2 as SASEGT. The CDR3 is 13 amino acids. This chain's CDR3 is CASSPGHLYEQYF. DNA for the CDR3: TGTGCCAGCAGTCCCGGACACCTCTACGAGCAGTACTTC.

This clonotype was counted a few times. V is TRBV6-2 or TRBV6-3 and J is TRBJ1-5, with D unclear. V lost 7 bases and J 6 bases, leaving 13 bases between the germline ends. This CDR3 spans 13 amino acids. CDR1 MNHEY and CDR2 SVGEGT come from the germline V gene. In nucleotides, the CDR3 is TGTGCCAGCACCGATAGTTGGAGTCAGCCCCAGCATTTT. Its translation: CASTDSWSQPQHF.